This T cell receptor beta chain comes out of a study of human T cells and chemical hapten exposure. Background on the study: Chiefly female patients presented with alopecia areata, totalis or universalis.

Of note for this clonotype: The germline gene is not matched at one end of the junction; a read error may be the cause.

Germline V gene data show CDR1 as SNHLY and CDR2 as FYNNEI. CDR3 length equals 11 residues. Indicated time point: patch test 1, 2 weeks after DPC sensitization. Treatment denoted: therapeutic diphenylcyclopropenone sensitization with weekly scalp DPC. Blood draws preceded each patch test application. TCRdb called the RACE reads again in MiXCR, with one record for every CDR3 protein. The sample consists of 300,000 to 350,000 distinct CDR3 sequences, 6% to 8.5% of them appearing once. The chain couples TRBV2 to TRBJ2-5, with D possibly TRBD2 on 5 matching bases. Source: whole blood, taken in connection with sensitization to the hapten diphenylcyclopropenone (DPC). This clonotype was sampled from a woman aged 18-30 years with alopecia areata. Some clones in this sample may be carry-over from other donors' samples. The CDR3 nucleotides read TGTGCCAGCAGCGAGCCGGGGAAACCGGACTTC. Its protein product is CASSEPGKPDF.